Below are 14 T cell receptor beta chains sequenced from a single sample in a study of blood T cells in healthy people across ages. Using a J-beta primer mix together with a sample-barcoded 5' primer, a second PCR was run for about 7 to 12 cycles. TCRdb fed the 5' RACE reads into MiXCR, producing one record per CDR3 protein. Here the sample spans some 1.1 million distinct CDR3 sequences, more than 30% being singletons. Sequencing was done on a sample of blood. The receptors shown here come from a man between 18 and 29 years old in good health.

V and J are TRBV30 and TRBJ1-1; D might be TRBD1 (5 bases). Looked up from germline, CDR1 is GTSNPN and CDR2 is SVGIG (reference sequence). CDR3 length equals 15 residues. Trimming cost V 1 base and J 2 bases, with 14 bases left between them. The chain's CDR3 is CAWSAVDRFNTEAFF. The CDR3 region has the DNA TGTGCCTGGAGTGCTGTTGACAGATTCAACACTGAAGCTTTCTTT.

Regarding this clonotype: The junction shows a germline mismatch at one end, possibly a read error. V and J are TRBV27 and TRBJ2-1, with 11 bases identical to TRBD1. The V gene's germline CDR1 is MNHEY and CDR2 SMNVEV (reference sequence). This CDR3 has 15 residues. CDR3 sequence (DNA): TGTGCCGGCAGTTCGGGACAGGGGGCCTACAATGAGCAGTTCTTC. This sequence encodes CAGSSGQGAYNEQFF.

The table lists this clonotype with a few counts. The chain joins TRBV3-1 to TRBJ1-2; unclear D gene. The length of the CDR3 is 15 residues. CDR1 is LGHDT, CDR2 YNNKEL, per germline (reference sequence). V was pared by 1 base and J by 3 bases, with 12 bases between. The CDR3 coding sequence is TGTGCCAGCAGCCAAGGGATCGAGGGTCACTATGGCTACACCTTC. It specifies CASSQGIEGHYGYTF.

This clonotype was counted between two and nine times. The CDR3, as DNA: TGTGCCAGCAGATCGACAGGGGCCAAAAACATTCAGTACTTC. Translation gives CASRSTGAKNIQYF. The rearrangement links TRBV7-2 to TRBJ2-4; 7 bases align to TRBD1. Per the germline V gene, CDR1 is SGHTA and CDR2 is FQGNSA. V shed 6 bases and J 1 base; nucleotides not matched to a gene: 3. This CDR3 region has 14 residues. The full variable domain, its missing parts supplied by reference TRBV7-2 and TRBJ2-4, is GAGVSQSPSNKVTEKGKDVELRCDPISGHTALYWYRQSLGQGLEFLIYFQGNSAPDKSGLPSDRFSAERTGGSVSTLTIQRTQQEDSAVYLCASRSTGAKNIQYFGAGTRLSVL.

The chain joins TRBV7-3 to TRBJ2-2; 7 bases agree with TRBD1. The CDR3 spans 16 residues. Per the germline V gene, CDR1 is SGHTA and CDR2 is FQGTGA. V was clipped by 5 bases and J by 3 bases; unmatched bases: 9. The CDR3 DNA reads as TGTGCCAGCAGCGTTAACAGGGGTTTGGACACCGGGGAGCTGTTTTTT. This sequence encodes CASSVNRGLDTGELFF.

V is TRBV7-2 and J is TRBJ2-7, with 8 bases fitting TRBD1. The CDR3 extends over 16 amino acids. The junction had 8 bases not matched to a gene; V was cut back by 4 bases and J by 0 bases. Germline CDR1 reads SGHTA; CDR2 reads FQGNSA. The CDR3 sequence: CTSSSQGVWDSYEQYF. DNA for the CDR3: TGTACCAGCAGCTCACAGGGGGTTTGGGACTCCTACGAGCAGTACTTC.

This clonotype was seen only a few times. The genes are TRBV25-1 and TRBJ2-1; 7 bases agree with TRBD2. CDR1 is MGHDK and CDR2 is SYGVNS in the germline V gene. This CDR3 spans 18 amino acids. J was trimmed by 3 bases and V by 2 bases; bases with no gene match: 13. CDR3 sequence reads: CASSENLLAGGGYNEQFF. The CDR3 bases are TGTGCCAGCAGTGAAAATCTGCTCGCAGGCGGGGGCTACAATGAGCAGTTCTTC.

This rearrangement joins TRBV5-1 to TRBJ1-2; tentative D call: TRBD1 (6 bases). Germline CDR1 and CDR2: SGHRS and YFSETQ. The CDR3 is 14 amino acids. V gave up 0 bases and J gave up 9 bases, with 15 bases separating them. The CDR3 sequence: CASSLGPRTASYTF. CDR3 bases: TGCGCCAGCAGCTTGGGACCCAGGACAGCAAGCTACACCTTC.

This clonotype came up a few times. The V call is TRBV12-3 or TRBV12-4, the J call TRBJ1-1, with D uncertain. The ends were cut back, 6 bases at V and 4 bases at J, with 12 bases in the middle. The CDR3 is made up of 13 amino acids. CDR3 in DNA: TGTGCCAGCAGCTTGGACCCGGCCACTGAAGCTTTCTTT. This translates into CASSLDPATEAFF.

This clonotype was picked up a small number of times. V is TRBV30 and J is TRBJ1-2; the match to TRBD1 covers 10 bases. CDR1 and CDR2 from the germline V gene are GTSNPN and SVGIG (reference sequence). V gave up 3 bases and J gave up 6 bases; unmatched junction bases: 7. The CDR3 has 14 residues. CDR3 loop: CAWSVGQGVDGYTF. In DNA, the CDR3 is TGTGCCTGGAGCGTAGGACAGGGGGTAGATGGCTACACCTTC.

The J gene is TRBJ1-2, the V gene TRBV12-3 or TRBV12-4, with TRBD1 identical over 9 bases. V lost 1 base and J lost 4; bases outside the gene matches: 16. This CDR3 region has 19 residues. CDR3 protein: CASSLGSGDRVSWSYGYTF. The CDR3 DNA follows: TGTGCCAGCAGTTTAGGTTCTGGGGACAGGGTTTCGTGGAGCTATGGCTACACCTTC.

This clonotype was counted only a few times. J is TRBJ1-2 and V is TRBV12-3 or TRBV12-4; possible D gene TRBD1, 5 bases. V lost 2 bases and J 6 bases, leaving 22 bases between the germline ends. The CDR3 extends over 17 amino acids. CDR3 DNA: TGTGCCAGCAGTTTACTACCTTGGGAAACACTGGGGGATGGCTACACCTTC. It is translated as CASSLLPWETLGDGYTF.

The rearrangement links TRBV20-1 to TRBJ2-7, with TRBD1 identical over 8 bases. This CDR3 is 13 amino acids long. CDR1 and CDR2 (germline): DFQATT, SNEGSKA (reference sequence). V shed 6 bases, J shed 0 bases, and the junction held 4 bases outside the gene matches. CDR3 nucleotides: TGCAGTGCCACAGGGACAGGCTCCTACGAGCAGTACTTC. This gives the protein CSATGTGSYEQYF.

This chain links TRBV7-8 with TRBJ2-1, with 10 bases identical to TRBD1. The CDR3 totals 16 residues. V dropped 1 base and J dropped 5; count of bases not matched to a gene: 5. The germline V gene has CDR1 SGHVS and CDR2 FQNEAQ. Written as DNA, the CDR3 is TGTGCCAGCAGCTTAGATCGGACAGGGGGTAACAATGAGCAGTTCTTC. Protein product: CASSLDRTGGNNEQFF.